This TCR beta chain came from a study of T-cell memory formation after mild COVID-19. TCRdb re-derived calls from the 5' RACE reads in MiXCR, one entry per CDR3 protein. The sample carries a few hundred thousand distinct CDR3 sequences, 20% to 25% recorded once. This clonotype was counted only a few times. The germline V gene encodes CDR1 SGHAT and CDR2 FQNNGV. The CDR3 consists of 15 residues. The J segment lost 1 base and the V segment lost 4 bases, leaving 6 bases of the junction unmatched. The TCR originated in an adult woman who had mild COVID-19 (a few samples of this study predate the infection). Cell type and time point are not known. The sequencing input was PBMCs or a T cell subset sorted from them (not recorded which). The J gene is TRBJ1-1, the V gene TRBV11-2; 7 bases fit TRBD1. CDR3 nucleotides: TGTGCCAGCAGCTCCTCCGACAGGGCGAACACTGAAGCTTTCTTT. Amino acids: CASSSSDRANTEAFF. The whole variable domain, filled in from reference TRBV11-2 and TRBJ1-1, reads EAGVAQSPRYKIIEKRQSVAFWCNPISGHATLYWYQQILGQGPKLLIQFQNNGVVDDSQLPKDRFSAERLKGVDSTLKIQPAKLEDSAVYLCASSSSDRANTEAFFGQGTRLTVV.